This T cell receptor (beta chain) stems from a study of vaccination and CD4 T cells after COVID-19. Study-wide context: Nasal swab PCR had shown SARS-CoV-2 positivity in the convalescent patients (roughly 10 mild cases, one severe case). SARS-CoV-2, HCoV-NL63, HCoV-OC43 and HCoV-229E supplied the overlapping spike peptides used to stimulate cells.

On this clonotype: Antigen: not known.

With the Oncomine TCR Beta short-read assay, DNA from cultured CD4+ T cells was sequenced. TCRdb reprocessed the PCR reads via MiXCR and lists one record per CDR3 protein. The sample has some 25,000 distinct CDR3 sequences; less than 70% are singletons. The length of the CDR3 is 13 residues. Trimming stripped 4 bases from V and 5 bases from J, with 10 bases between. Germline values: CDR1 KGHDR, CDR2 SFDVKD. Treatment given: roughly 11-day PBMC culture with coronavirus spike peptide pools or control peptides (ViraFEST assay). The genes are TRBV24-1 and TRBJ1-2, with D hard to call. Source material: CD4+ T cells from blood, cultured in vitro. The source of this sequence is a human donor who had recovered from COVID-19. The CDR3 protein is CATSDSTAYGYTF. The CDR3 DNA is TGTGCCACCAGTGACTCGACGGCATATGGCTACACCTTC.